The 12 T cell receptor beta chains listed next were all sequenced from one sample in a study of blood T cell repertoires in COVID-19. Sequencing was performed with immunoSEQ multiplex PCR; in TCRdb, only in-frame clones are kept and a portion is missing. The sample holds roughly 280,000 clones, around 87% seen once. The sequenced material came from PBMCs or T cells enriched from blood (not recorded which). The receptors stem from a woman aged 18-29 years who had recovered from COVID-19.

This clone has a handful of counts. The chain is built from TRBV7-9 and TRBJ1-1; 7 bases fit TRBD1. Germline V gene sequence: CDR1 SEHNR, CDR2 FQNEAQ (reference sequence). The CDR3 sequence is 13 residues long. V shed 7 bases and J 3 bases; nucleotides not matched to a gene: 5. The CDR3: CASISRGDTEAFF. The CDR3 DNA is TGTGCCAGCATCTCCAGGGGGGACACTGAAGCTTTCTTT.

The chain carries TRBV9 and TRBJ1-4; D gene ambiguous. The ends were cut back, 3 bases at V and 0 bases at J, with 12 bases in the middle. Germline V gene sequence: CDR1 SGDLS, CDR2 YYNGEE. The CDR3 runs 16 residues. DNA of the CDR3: TGTGCCAGCAGCGCCCGGCCCACAGCAACTAATGAAAAACTGTTTTTT. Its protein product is CASSARPTATNEKLFF.

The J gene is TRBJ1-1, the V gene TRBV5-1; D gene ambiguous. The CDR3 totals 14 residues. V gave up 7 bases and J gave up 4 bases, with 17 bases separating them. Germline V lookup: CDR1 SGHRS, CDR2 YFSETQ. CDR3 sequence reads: CASCLTVGSTEAFF. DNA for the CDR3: TGCGCCAGCTGCCTTACAGTTGGCAGCACTGAAGCTTTCTTT.

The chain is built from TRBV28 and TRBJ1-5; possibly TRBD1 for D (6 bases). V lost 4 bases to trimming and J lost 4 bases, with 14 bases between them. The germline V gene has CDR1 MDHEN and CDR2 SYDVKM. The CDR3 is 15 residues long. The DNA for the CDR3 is TGTGCCAGCAGTTCCCTCCGGGACACTAATCAGCCCCAGCATTTT. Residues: CASSSLRDTNQPQHF.

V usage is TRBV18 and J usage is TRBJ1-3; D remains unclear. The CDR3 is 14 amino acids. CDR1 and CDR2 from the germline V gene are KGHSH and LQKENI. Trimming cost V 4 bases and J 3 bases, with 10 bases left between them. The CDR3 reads CASSLPGVGNTIYF. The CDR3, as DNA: TGTGCCAGCTCACTTCCAGGCGTTGGAAACACCATATATTTT.

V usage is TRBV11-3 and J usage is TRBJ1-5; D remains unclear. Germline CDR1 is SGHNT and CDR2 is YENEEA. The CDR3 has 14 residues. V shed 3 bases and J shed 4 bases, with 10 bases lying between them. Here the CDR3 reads CASSFPRTNQPQHF. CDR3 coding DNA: TGTGCCAGCAGCTTCCCCCGTACTAATCAGCCCCAGCATTTT.

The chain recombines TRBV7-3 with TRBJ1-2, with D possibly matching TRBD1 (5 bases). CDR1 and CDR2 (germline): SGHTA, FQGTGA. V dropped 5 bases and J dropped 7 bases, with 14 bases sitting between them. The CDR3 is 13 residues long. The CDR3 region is CASSPDIGLGYTF. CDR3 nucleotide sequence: TGTGCCAGCAGCCCGGACATAGGGCTTGGCTACACCTTC.

The CDR3 sequence is CATSSGLATSYNEQFF. The DNA of the CDR3 is TGTGCCACCAGCAGCGGACTAGCGACCTCCTACAATGAGCAGTTCTTC. The chain combines TRBV15 with TRBJ2-1; 9 bases match TRBD2. The CDR3 is 16 amino acids. Trimming removed 3 bases from V and 0 bases from J; junction bases left unmatched: 3. Germline V CDR1 and CDR2: LNHNV, YYDKDF (reference sequence).

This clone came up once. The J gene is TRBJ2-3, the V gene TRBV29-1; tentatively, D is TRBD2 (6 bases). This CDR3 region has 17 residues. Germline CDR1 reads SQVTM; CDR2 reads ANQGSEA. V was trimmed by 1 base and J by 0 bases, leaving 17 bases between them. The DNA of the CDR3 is TGCAGCGTTGAAGGGGGCCTTTACGGGGGTAGCACAGATACGCAGTATTTT. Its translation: CSVEGGLYGGSTDTQYF.

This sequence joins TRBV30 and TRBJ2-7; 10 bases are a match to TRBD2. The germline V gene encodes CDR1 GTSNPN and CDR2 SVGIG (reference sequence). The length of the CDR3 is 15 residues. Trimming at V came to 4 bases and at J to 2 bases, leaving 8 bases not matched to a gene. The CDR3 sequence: CAWTSGGLSAYEQYF. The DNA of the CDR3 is TGTGCCTGGACTAGCGGGGGCCTCTCAGCCTACGAGCAGTACTTC.

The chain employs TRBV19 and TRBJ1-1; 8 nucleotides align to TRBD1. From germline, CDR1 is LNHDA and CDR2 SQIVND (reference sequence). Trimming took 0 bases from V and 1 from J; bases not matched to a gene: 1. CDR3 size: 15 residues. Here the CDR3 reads CASSIDRGQNTEAFF. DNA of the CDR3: TGTGCCAGTAGTATAGACAGGGGGCAGAACACTGAAGCTTTCTTT.

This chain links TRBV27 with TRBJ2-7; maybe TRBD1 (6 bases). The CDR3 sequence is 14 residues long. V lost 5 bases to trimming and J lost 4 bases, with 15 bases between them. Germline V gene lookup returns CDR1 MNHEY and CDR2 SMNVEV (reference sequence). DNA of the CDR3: TGTGCCAGCAGTCACAGGGCTGGCCCTTACGAGCAGTACTTC. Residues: CASSHRAGPYEQYF.